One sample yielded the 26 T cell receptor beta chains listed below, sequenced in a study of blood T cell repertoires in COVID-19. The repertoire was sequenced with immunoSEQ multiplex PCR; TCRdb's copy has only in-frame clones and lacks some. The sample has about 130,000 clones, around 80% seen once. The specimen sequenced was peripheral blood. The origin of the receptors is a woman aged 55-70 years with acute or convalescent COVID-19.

CDR3 nucleotides: TGTGCCAGCAGTCTGACAGATCAGCCCCAGCATTTT. Translating gives CASSLTDQPQHF. The chain combines TRBV6-6 with TRBJ1-5, with D possibly matching TRBD1 (5 bases). The CDR3 runs to 12 residues. Germline-derived CDR1 and CDR2 are MNHNY and SVGAGI (reference sequence). The V and J ends lost 5 bases and 5 bases respectively, with 7 bases between them.

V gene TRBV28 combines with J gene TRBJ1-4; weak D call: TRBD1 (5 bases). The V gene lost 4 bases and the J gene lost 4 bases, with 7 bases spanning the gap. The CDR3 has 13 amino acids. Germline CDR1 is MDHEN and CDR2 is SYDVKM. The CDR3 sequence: CASSSGGNEKLFF. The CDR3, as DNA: TGTGCCAGCAGTTCCGGGGGTAATGAAAAACTGTTTTTT.

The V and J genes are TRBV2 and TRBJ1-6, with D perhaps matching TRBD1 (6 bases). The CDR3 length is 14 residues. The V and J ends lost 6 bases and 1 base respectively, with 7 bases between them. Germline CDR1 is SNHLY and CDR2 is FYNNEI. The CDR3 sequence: CASRQGSYNSPLHF. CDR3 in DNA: TGTGCCAGCAGACAGGGATCCTATAATTCACCCCTCCACTTT.

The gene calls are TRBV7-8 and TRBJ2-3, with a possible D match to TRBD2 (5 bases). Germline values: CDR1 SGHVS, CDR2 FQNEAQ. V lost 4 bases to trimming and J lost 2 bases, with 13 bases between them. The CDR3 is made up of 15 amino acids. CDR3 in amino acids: CASSSPLEATDTQYF. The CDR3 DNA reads TGTGCCAGCAGCTCCCCATTGGAGGCCACAGATACGCAGTATTTT.

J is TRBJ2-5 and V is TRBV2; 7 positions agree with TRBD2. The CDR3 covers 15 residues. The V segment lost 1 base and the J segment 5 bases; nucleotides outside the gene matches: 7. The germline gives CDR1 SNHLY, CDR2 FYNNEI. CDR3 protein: CASSEVAREGETQYF. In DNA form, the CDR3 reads TGTGCCAGCAGTGAAGTTGCTAGGGAGGGGGAGACCCAGTACTTC.

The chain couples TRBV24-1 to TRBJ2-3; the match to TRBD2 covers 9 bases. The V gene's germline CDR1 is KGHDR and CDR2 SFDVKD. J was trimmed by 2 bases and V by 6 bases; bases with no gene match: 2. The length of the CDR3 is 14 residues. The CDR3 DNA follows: TGTGCCACCAGTAGCGGGGGGTTCACAGATACGCAGTATTTT. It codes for CATSSGGFTDTQYF.

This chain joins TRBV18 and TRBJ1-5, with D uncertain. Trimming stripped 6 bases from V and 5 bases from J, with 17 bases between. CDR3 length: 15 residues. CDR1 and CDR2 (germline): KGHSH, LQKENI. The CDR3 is CASSPDPGGYQPQHF. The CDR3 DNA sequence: TGTGCCAGCTCGCCCGACCCAGGTGGATATCAGCCCCAGCATTTT.

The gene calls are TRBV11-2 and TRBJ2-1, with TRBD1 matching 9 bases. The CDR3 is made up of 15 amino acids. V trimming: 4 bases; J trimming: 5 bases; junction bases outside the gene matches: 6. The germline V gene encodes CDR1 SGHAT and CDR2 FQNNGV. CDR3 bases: TGTGCCAGCAGCTCGACACAGGGGGCCCACAATGAGCAGTTCTTC. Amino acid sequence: CASSSTQGAHNEQFF.

CDR3 sequence reads: CASSENKNTGELFF. The CDR3 nucleotides read TGTGCCAGCAGTGAAAACAAGAACACCGGGGAGCTGTTTTTT. V usage is TRBV6-4 and J usage is TRBJ2-2, with D hard to call. Per the germline V gene, CDR1 is MRHNA and CDR2 is SNTAGT. Trimming removed 3 bases from V and 1 base from J, with 6 bases in between. This CDR3 is built from 14 residues.

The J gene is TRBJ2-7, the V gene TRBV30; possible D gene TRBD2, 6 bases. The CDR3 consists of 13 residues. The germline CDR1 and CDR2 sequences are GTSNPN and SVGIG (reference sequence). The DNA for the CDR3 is TGTGCGTTCACGGCGGGAACGATGTACGAGCAGTACTTC. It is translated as CAFTAGTMYEQYF.

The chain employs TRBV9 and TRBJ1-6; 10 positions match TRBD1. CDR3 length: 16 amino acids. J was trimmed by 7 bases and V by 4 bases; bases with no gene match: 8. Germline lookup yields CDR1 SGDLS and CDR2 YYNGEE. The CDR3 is CASSLDRGRRNSPLHF. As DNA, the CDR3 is TGTGCCAGCAGCTTAGACAGGGGGCGGCGGAATTCACCCCTCCACTTT.

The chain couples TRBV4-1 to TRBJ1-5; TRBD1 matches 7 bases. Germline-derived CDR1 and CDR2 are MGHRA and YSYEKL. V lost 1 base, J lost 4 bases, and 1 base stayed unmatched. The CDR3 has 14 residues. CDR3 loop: CASSQGQGNQPQHF. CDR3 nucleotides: TGCGCCAGCAGCCAAGGACAGGGAAATCAGCCCCAGCATTTT.

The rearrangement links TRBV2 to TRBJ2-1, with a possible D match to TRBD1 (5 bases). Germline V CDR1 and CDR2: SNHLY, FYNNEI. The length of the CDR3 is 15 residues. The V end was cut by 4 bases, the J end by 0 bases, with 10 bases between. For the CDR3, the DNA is TGTGCCAGCAGTGTGGGGCTTAGCTCCTACAATGAGCAGTTCTTC. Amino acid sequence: CASSVGLSSYNEQFF. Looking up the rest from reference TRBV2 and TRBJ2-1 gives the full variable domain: EPEVTQTPSHQVTQMGQEVILRCVPISNHLYFYWYRQILGQKVEFLVSFYNNEISEKSEIFDDQFSVERPDGSNFTLKIRSTKLEDSAMYFCASSVGLSSYNEQFFGPGTRLTVL.

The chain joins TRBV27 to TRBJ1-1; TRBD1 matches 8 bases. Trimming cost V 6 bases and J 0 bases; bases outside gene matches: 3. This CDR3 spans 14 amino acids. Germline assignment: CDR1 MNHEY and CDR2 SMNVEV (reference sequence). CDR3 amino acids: CASSRTGLNTEAFF. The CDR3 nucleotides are TGTGCCAGCAGCCGGACAGGGCTGAACACTGAAGCTTTCTTT.

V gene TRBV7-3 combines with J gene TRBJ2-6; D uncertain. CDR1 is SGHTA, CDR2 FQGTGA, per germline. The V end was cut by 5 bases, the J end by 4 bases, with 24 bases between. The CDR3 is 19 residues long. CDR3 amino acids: CASSRRQFRAARGANVLTF. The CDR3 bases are TGTGCCAGCAGCCGGCGCCAGTTCCGCGCGGCTAGAGGGGCCAACGTCCTGACTTTC.

DNA of the CDR3: TGTGCCACCAGAGGAACAGAAAATCAGCCCCAGCATTTT. Residues: CATRGTENQPQHF. This chain connects TRBV10-3 to TRBJ1-5, with D hard to call. V was shortened by 10 bases and J by 4 bases, with 14 bases between the two germline ends. CDR1 is ENHRY and CDR2 is SYGVKD in the germline V gene. There are 13 residues in the CDR3.

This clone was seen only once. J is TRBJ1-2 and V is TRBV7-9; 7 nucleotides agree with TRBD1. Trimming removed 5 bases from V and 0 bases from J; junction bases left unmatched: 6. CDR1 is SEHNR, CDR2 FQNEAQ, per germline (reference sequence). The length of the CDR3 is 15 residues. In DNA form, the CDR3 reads TGTGCCAGCAGCGGACGGGACAGAGCTAACTATGGCTACACCTTC. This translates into CASSGRDRANYGYTF.

The CDR3: CASSPSGQAFRAFF. CDR3 coding DNA: TGTGCCAGTAGTCCCTCGGGACAGGCCTTTCGGGCTTTCTTT. The V call is TRBV19, the J call TRBJ1-1, with 8 bases aligning to TRBD1. V dropped 5 bases and J dropped 11; count of bases not matched to a gene: 13. The CDR3 has 14 amino acids. CDR1 and CDR2 (germline): LNHDA, SQIVND (reference sequence).

CDR3 sequence reads: CASSQGIGVFADTQYF. In nucleotides, the CDR3 is TGCGCCAGCAGCCAAGGGATAGGGGTGTTTGCAGATACGCAGTATTTT. This chain uses TRBV4-1 with TRBJ2-3; tentatively, D is TRBD1 (5 bases). V was cut by 1 base and J by 4 bases, with 15 bases left in between. The CDR3 has 16 amino acids. CDR1 and CDR2 from the germline V gene are MGHRA and YSYEKL.

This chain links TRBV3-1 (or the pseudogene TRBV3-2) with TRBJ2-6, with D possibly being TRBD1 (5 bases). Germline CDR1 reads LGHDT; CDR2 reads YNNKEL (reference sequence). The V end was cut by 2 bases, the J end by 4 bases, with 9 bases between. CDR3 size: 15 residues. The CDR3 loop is CASSQRGSGANVLTF. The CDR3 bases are TGTGCCAGCAGCCAAAGGGGTTCCGGGGCCAACGTCCTGACTTTC.

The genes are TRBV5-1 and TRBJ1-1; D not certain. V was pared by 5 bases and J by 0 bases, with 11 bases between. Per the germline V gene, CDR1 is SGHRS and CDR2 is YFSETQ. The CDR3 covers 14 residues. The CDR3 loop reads CASRGVVMNTEAFF. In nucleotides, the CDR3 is TGCGCCAGCAGGGGAGTGGTCATGAACACTGAAGCTTTCTTT.

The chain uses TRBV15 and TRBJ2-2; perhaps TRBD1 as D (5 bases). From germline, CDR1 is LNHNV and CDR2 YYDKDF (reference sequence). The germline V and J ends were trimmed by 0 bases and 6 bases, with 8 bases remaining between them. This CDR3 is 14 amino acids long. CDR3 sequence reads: CATSREWGPGELFF. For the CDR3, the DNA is TGTGCCACCAGCAGAGAGTGGGGCCCCGGGGAGCTGTTTTTT. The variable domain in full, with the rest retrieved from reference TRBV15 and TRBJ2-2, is DAMVIQNPRYQVTQFGKPVTLSCSQTLNHNVMYWYQQKSSQAPKLLFHYYDKDFNNEADTPDNFQSRRPNTSFCFLDIRSPGLGDTAMYLCATSREWGPGELFFGEGSRLTVL.

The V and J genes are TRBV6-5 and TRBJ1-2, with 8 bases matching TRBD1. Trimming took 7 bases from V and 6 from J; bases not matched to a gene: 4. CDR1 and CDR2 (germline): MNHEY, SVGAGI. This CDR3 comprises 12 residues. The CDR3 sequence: CASTTRGHGYTF. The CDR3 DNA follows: TGTGCCAGCACCACCAGGGGGCATGGCTACACCTTC.

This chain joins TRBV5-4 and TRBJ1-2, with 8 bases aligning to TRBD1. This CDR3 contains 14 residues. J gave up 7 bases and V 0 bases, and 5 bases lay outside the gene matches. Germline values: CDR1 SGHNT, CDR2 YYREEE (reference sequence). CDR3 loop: CASSLGQGSSGYTF. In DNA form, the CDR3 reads TGTGCCAGCAGCTTGGGACAGGGGTCGAGTGGCTACACCTTC.

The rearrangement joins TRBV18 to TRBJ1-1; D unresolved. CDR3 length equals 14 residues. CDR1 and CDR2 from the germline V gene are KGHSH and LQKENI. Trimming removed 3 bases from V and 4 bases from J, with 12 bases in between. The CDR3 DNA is TGTGCCAGCTCACCCGGTGTAAGGAGCACTGAAGCTTTCTTT. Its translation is CASSPGVRSTEAFF.

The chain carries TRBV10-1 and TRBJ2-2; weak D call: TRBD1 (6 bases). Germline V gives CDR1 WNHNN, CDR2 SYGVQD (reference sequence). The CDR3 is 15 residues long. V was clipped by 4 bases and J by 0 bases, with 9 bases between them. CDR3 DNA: TGCGCCAGCAGTGGACAGGCACCGAACACCGGGGAGCTGTTTTTT. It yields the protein CASSGQAPNTGELFF.